This entry describes one TCR beta chain. This CDR3 is built from 13 residues. V was trimmed by 7 bases and J by 7 bases, leaving 16 bases between them. The V gene's germline CDR1 is MNHEY and CDR2 SVGEGT. Each CDR3 protein gets one entry after TCRdb re-called the RT-PCR reads with MiXCR. The sample shows about 680,000 distinct CDR3 sequences, over 12% of them seen only once. The V gene is TRBV6-2 or TRBV6-3, the J gene TRBJ1-2; D may be TRBD1 (5 bases). The receptor was derived from a female donor in good health, serving as a healthy control. What was sequenced was memory CD4+ T cells from blood. The CDR3 nucleotides are TGTGCCAGCACCATCGGGGGGACGGCTGGCTACACCTTC. Its translation: CASTIGGTAGYTF.